This TCR beta chain comes out of a study of blood T cell repertoires in COVID-19. Study-wide background: Samples of COVID-19 (acute and convalescent) were obtained from the United States, Italy and Spain. Sample material is recorded as cDNA or gDNA derived from T cells, B-cell-depleted T cells, or PBMCs.

Study processing details: How many nucleated cells were present was estimated from reference gene primer amplification. The table came from immunoSEQ multiplex PCR; TCRdb's copy has only in-frame clones and leaves some out. V and J calls and clone size come straight from that table; D and trimming were deduced from the DNA. This table holds over 120,000 clones, around 80% found once. The V gene lost 5 bases and the J gene lost 5 bases, with 6 bases spanning the gap. Germline assignment: CDR1 MNHEY and CDR2 SMNVEV (reference sequence). The length of the CDR3 is 11 residues. The chain couples TRBV27 to TRBJ2-5, with D unclear. This clonotype was obtained from a woman of 80 years or more with active or convalescent COVID-19. The sample consisted of peripheral blood. CDR3: CASSLIETQYF. The DNA for the CDR3 is TGTGCCAGCAGTCTTATTGAGACCCAGTACTTC.